A single sample gave rise to the 22 T cell receptor beta chains below, sequenced in a study of OX40 agonist ivuxolimab in advanced cancers. Only in-frame clones appear in the TCRdb table, and some are missing; sequencing was by immunoSEQ multiplex PCR. Counted here are 53,000 or so clones, 85% occurring once; the ten biggest clones make up approximately 3%. The material was CD4+ or CD8+ T cells sorted from blood, obtained in a trial of the OX40 agonist ivuxolimab. These receptors were collected from an adult with an advanced solid tumor such as melanoma, head and neck, liver or kidney cancer.

This chain uses TRBV10-1 with TRBJ2-1; D may be TRBD1 (5 bases). Trimming removed 2 bases at V and 4 bases at J, with 9 bases between. This CDR3 has 14 amino acids. The germline gives CDR1 WNHNN, CDR2 SYGVQD (reference sequence). CDR3 amino acids: CASSETGNYNEQFF. For the CDR3, the DNA is TGCGCCAGCAGTGAGACAGGCAATTACAATGAGCAGTTCTTC.

This rearrangement joins TRBV6-6 to TRBJ1-5, with TRBD1 as a possible D gene (5 bases). The germline V gene encodes CDR1 MNHNY and CDR2 SVGAGI (reference sequence). V was trimmed by 2 bases and J by 2 bases, leaving 10 bases between them. This CDR3 region has 15 residues. CDR3 in amino acids: CASSYGRVGNQPQHF. CDR3 coding DNA: TGTGCCAGCAGTTACGGCAGGGTAGGCAATCAGCCCCAGCATTTT.

The rearrangement links TRBV10-3 to TRBJ2-7, with D perhaps TRBD1 (6 bases). Germline CDR1 and CDR2: ENHRY and SYGVKD. CDR3 length equals 12 residues. Trimming left V 10 bases short and J 2 bases short, with 12 bases between. The CDR3 here is CASQQGTYEQYF. CDR3 sequence (DNA): TGTGCCAGCCAACAGGGCACCTACGAGCAGTACTTC.

The rearrangement uses TRBV7-2 and TRBJ2-2; possibly TRBD1 for D (5 bases). The CDR3 has 14 amino acids. CDR1 is SGHTA, CDR2 FQGNSA, per germline. With 6 bases removed from V and 4 bases from J, the gap between germline ends came to 12 bases. CDR3 coding DNA: TGTGCCAGCAGGGACACAGTGACCACCGGGGAGCTGTTTTTT. This translates into CASRDTVTTGELFF. The full variable domain, with the rest looked up from reference TRBV7-2 and TRBJ2-2, is GAGVSQSPSNKVTEKGKDVELRCDPISGHTALYWYRQSLGQGLEFLIYFQGNSAPDKSGLPSDRFSAERTGGSVSTLTIQRTQQEDSAVYLCASRDTVTTGELFFGEGSRLTVL.

The rearrangement links TRBV4-1 to TRBJ1-2, with D unclear. The CDR3 has 14 amino acids. Deletions cut 1 base from V and 2 bases from J, with 8 bases between. Per germline, CDR1 MGHRA and CDR2 YSYEKL. The CDR3 loop reads CASSQGRLNYGYTF. The CDR3 nucleotides read TGCGCCAGCAGCCAAGGCCGTCTCAACTATGGCTACACCTTC.

As regards this clone: Other DNA sequences from this sample encode an identical CDR3 as well. The CDR3 nucleotides are TGTGCCAGCAGCTCCGGACTAGCTCATGAGCAGTTCTTC. As protein: CASSSGLAHEQFF. This rearrangement joins TRBV11-3 to TRBJ2-1, with TRBD2 matching over 8 bases. Germline lookup yields CDR1 SGHNT and CDR2 YENEEA. The CDR3 spans 13 residues. V gave up 4 bases and J gave up 8 bases; unmatched junction bases: 4.

The J gene is TRBJ1-3, the V gene TRBV6-6; no definite D call. The CDR3 extends over 16 amino acids. Germline assignment: CDR1 MNHNY and CDR2 SVGAGI (reference sequence). V gave up 7 bases and J gave up 0 bases, with 16 bases separating them. The CDR3 DNA reads TGTGCCAGCACCCCCACCGGCTCTTCCTCTGGAAACACCATATATTTT. Residues: CASTPTGSSSGNTIYF.

The chain's CDR3 is CASSRGQGYEQYF. The CDR3 DNA sequence: TGTGCCAGTAGTCGGGGACAGGGCTACGAGCAGTACTTC. V and J are TRBV19 and TRBJ2-7; 9 bases agree with TRBD1. V was pared by 5 bases and J by 3 bases, with 2 bases of the junction left unmatched. The CDR3 has 13 amino acids. Per germline, CDR1 LNHDA and CDR2 SQIVND (reference sequence).

V and J are TRBV5-1 and TRBJ2-7; D is uncertain. This CDR3 region has 17 residues. With 0 bases removed from V and 3 bases from J, the gap between germline ends came to 19 bases. CDR1 is SGHRS and CDR2 is YFSETQ in the germline V gene. The CDR3 DNA sequence: TGCGCCAGCAGCTTGGCCAGGACGGGCCCACCACGCTACGAGCAGTACTTC. Its protein is CASSLARTGPPRYEQYF.

J is TRBJ2-6 and V is TRBV10-3; TRBD2 is a possible D gene (7 bases). V lost 4 bases and J 1 base, leaving 11 bases between the germline ends. The length of the CDR3 is 16 residues. The germline CDR1 and CDR2 sequences are ENHRY and SYGVKD. In nucleotides, the CDR3 is TGTGCCATCAGTGGGGGGGGCGGATCTGGGGCCAACGTCCTGACTTTC. Translated, it gives CAISGGGGSGANVLTF.

This sequence joins TRBV18 and TRBJ1-5; D unclear. Trimming stripped 2 bases from V and 1 base from J, with 3 bases between. The germline V gene has CDR1 KGHSH and CDR2 LQKENI. This CDR3 has 13 residues. The CDR3 reads CASSPNSNQPQHF. CDR3 coding DNA: TGTGCCAGCTCACCAAACAGCAATCAGCCCCAGCATTTT.

The V call is TRBV11-2, the J call TRBJ1-2; 8 bases map to TRBD1. Per the germline V gene, CDR1 is SGHAT and CDR2 is FQNNGV. The CDR3 sequence is 13 residues long. V shed 5 bases and J 6 bases; nucleotides not matched to a gene: 5. CDR3 region: CASSLQGGNGYTF. DNA for the CDR3: TGTGCCAGCAGCCTACAGGGGGGTAATGGCTACACCTTC.

This clone came up a few times. This chain uses TRBV18 with TRBJ2-2; D gene uncertain. Germline lookup yields CDR1 KGHSH and CDR2 LQKENI. The CDR3 covers 18 residues. V shed 5 bases and J shed 2 bases, with 21 bases lying between them. DNA for the CDR3: TGTGCCAGCTCAAACATTCGGACGGCTGATTCAAACACCGGGGAGCTGTTTTTT. The encoded protein is CASSNIRTADSNTGELFF. Supplemented by reference TRBV18 and TRBJ2-2, the full variable domain reads NAGVMQNPRHLVRRRGQEARLRCSPMKGHSHVYWYRQLPEEGLKFMVYLQKENIIDESGMPKERFSAEFPKEGPSILRIQQVVRGDSAAYFCASSNIRTADSNTGELFFGEGSRLTVL.

This chain links TRBV4-2 with TRBJ1-3; 7 nucleotides match TRBD1. Germline CDR1 is LGHNA and CDR2 is YNFKEQ. The length of the CDR3 is 17 residues. The ends lost 0 bases at V and 0 bases at J; junction bases unmatched: 5. This CDR3 is CASSQDQAGGSGNTIYF. Here the CDR3 DNA reads TGTGCCAGCAGCCAAGATCAGGCAGGGGGCTCTGGAAACACCATATATTTT.

This chain's CDR3 is CASSLGLAGGGQYF. In DNA form, the CDR3 reads TGCGCCAGCAGCTTGGGACTAGCGGGAGGCGGGCAGTACTTC. J is TRBJ2-7 and V is TRBV5-1, with TRBD2 matching over 13 bases. The CDR3 contains 14 residues. Germline values: CDR1 SGHRS, CDR2 YFSETQ. The V segment lost 0 bases and the J segment 9 bases; nucleotides outside the gene matches: 3.

This chain links TRBV7-2 with TRBJ2-7, with 10 bases matching TRBD1. Trimming removed 5 bases from V and 3 bases from J; junction bases left unmatched: 7. The CDR3 runs to 15 residues. Germline CDR1 and CDR2: SGHTA and FQGNSA. For the CDR3, the DNA is TGTGCCAGCAGCCCCCAGACAGGGGGCGTCTACGAGCAGTACTTC. Translated: CASSPQTGGVYEQYF. The whole variable domain, filled in from reference TRBV7-2 and TRBJ2-7, reads GAGVSQSPSNKVTEKGKDVELRCDPISGHTALYWYRQSLGQGLEFLIYFQGNSAPDKSGLPSDRFSAERTGGSVSTLTIQRTQQEDSAVYLCASSPQTGGVYEQYFGPGTRLTVT.

The chain carries TRBV5-4 and TRBJ1-3; unclear D gene. V was pared by 4 bases and J by 0 bases, with 14 bases between. The CDR3 sequence is 16 residues long. Germline loops: CDR1 SGHNT, CDR2 YYREEE (reference sequence). The CDR3 reads CASSPPGSNSGNTIYF. The CDR3, as DNA: TGTGCCAGCAGCCCCCCCGGCAGCAACTCTGGAAACACCATATATTTT.

This clone appeared a single time. The chain uses TRBV7-2 and TRBJ1-2; D gene uncertain. The CDR3 runs to 14 residues. The V gene's germline CDR1 is SGHTA and CDR2 FQGNSA. With 1 base removed from V and 5 bases from J, the gap between germline ends came to 11 bases. This chain's CDR3 is CASSLGVQVYGYTF. CDR3 nucleotide sequence: TGTGCCAGCAGCTTAGGGGTGCAGGTTTATGGCTACACCTTC. Variable domain in full (rest from reference TRBV7-2 and TRBJ1-2): GAGVSQSPSNKVTEKGKDVELRCDPISGHTALYWYRQSLGQGLEFLIYFQGNSAPDKSGLPSDRFSAERTGGSVSTLTIQRTQQEDSAVYLCASSLGVQVYGYTFGSGTRLTVV.

V is TRBV7-3 and J is TRBJ1-2; 8 nucleotides align to TRBD1. V lost 1 base, J lost 6 bases, and 7 bases stayed unmatched. The CDR3 spans 15 residues. The germline CDR1 and CDR2 sequences are SGHTA and FQGTGA. This chain's CDR3 is CASSLRAQGGHGYTF. The CDR3 nucleotides are TGTGCCAGCAGCTTAAGGGCACAGGGGGGTCATGGCTACACCTTC.

The CDR3 nucleotides are TGTGCCAGCACTCAACAGGGGTATGCGAACACTGAAGCTTTCTTT. This sequence encodes CASTQQGYANTEAFF. This rearrangement joins TRBV6-5 to TRBJ1-1, with TRBD1 matching over 7 bases. Germline values: CDR1 MNHEY, CDR2 SVGAGI. The ends lost 7 bases at V and 1 base at J; junction bases unmatched: 9. The CDR3 covers 15 residues.

The chain joins TRBV19 to TRBJ2-1, with D possibly TRBD1 on 6 matching bases. The CDR3 runs 15 residues. Deletions cut 6 bases from V and 4 bases from J, with 16 bases between. The V gene's germline CDR1 is LNHDA and CDR2 SQIVND (reference sequence). CDR3 in amino acids: CASRDSSFAYNEQFF. CDR3 DNA sequence: TGTGCCAGTAGGGACAGCTCTTTCGCGTACAATGAGCAGTTCTTC.

This clone turned up a few times. The CDR3 region is CASSGGETQYF. The CDR3 DNA reads TGTGCCAGCAGCGGGGGGGAGACCCAGTACTTC. The V gene is TRBV11-3, the J gene TRBJ2-5, with D perhaps matching TRBD2 (6 bases). Germline CDR1 and CDR2: SGHNT and YENEEA. Trimming stripped 5 bases from V and 5 bases from J, with 6 bases between. The CDR3 contains 11 residues.